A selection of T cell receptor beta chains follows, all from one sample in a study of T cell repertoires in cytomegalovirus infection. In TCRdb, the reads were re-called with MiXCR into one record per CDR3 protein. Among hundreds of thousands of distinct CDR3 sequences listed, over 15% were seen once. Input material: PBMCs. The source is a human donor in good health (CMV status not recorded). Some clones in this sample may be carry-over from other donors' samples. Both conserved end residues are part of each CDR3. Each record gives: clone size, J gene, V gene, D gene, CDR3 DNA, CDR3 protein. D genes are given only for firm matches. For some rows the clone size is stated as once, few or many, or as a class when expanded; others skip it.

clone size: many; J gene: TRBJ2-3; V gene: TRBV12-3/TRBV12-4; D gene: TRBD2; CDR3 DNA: TGTGCCAGCAGTCGGACTAGCGGGAGTGCAGATACGCAGTATTTT; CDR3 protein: CASSRTSGSADTQYF
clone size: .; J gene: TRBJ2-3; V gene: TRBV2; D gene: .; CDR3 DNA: TGTGCCAGCAGCCCCCGACAGTCTGGTCCCACGCAGTATTTT; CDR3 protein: CASSPRQSGPTQYF
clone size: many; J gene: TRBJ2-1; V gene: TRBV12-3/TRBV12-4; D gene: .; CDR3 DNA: TGTGCCAGCAGCTTTCTAGGAGGGGGAGTCGGTGAGCAGTTCTTC; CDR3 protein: CASSFLGGGVGEQFF
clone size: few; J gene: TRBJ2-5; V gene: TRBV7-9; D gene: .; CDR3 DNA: TGTGCCAGCAGCCTTACTAGCCCGCCGGTAGAGACCCAGTACTTC; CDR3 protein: CASSLTSPPVETQYF
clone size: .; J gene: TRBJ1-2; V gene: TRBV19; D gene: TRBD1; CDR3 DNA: TGTGCCAGTAGTGGGACAGCATCTAACTATGGCTACACCTTC; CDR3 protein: CASSGTASNYGYTF
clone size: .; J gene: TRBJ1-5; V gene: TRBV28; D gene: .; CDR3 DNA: TGTGCCAGCAGAATGACGGGGAATCAGCCCCAGCATTTT; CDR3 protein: CASRMTGNQPQHF
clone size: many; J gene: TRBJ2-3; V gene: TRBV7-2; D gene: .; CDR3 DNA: TGTGCCAGCAGCTCCTACGGGCGGAGTACAGATACGCAGTATTTT; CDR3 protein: CASSSYGRSTDTQYF
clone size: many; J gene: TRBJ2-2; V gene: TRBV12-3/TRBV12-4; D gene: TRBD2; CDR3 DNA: TGTGCCAGCCGAGAAGTTCGCGGGGGGGCCGGGGAGCTGTTTTTT; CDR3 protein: CASREVRGGAGELFF
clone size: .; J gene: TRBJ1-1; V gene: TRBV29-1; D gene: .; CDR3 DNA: TGCAGCACTAAGAGTGGCTACACTGAAGCTTTCTTT; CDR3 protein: CSTKSGYTEAFF
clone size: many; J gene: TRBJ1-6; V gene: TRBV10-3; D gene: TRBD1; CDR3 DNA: TGTGCCATCAGTGGCGGACAGGGTAATTCACCCCTCCACTTT; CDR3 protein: CAISGGQGNSPLHF
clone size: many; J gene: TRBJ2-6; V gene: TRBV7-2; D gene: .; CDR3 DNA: TGTGCCAGCAGCTACAGGGCCAACGTCCTGACTTTC; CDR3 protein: CASSYRANVLTF
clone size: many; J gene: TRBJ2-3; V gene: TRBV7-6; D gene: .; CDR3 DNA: TGTGCCAGCAGCCCCCTAGCCGGGGTACTCACAGATACGCAGTATTTT; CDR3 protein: CASSPLAGVLTDTQYF
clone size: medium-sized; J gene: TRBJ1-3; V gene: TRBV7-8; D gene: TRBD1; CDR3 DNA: TGTGCCAGCAGCTTATTAAGCGGGACAGGACCTGGAAACACCATATATTTT; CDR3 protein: CASSLLSGTGPGNTIYF